This T cell receptor beta chain was documented in a study of T cells after yellow fever vaccination. The ends lost 0 bases at V and 6 bases at J; junction bases unmatched: 4. This CDR3 is built from 13 residues. CDR1 and CDR2 from the germline V gene are DFQATT and SNEGSKA (reference sequence). MiXCR was run by TCRdb on the 5' RACE reads, yielding one entry per CDR3 protein. Among around 140,000 distinct CDR3 sequences listed, 7.7% were seen once. This clonotype has a count of ten or more. This sample comprised CD4+ T cells sorted from PBMCs, obtained 5 days after the yellow fever booster vaccination. J is TRBJ1-2 and V is TRBV20-1; TRBD1 matches 7 bases. This receptor was identified in a man younger than 40 who received the YFV17D yellow fever vaccine. The CDR3 DNA reads TGCAGTGCTAGAGATTGGGACAGCAATGGCTACACCTTC. Translating it yields CSARDWDSNGYTF.